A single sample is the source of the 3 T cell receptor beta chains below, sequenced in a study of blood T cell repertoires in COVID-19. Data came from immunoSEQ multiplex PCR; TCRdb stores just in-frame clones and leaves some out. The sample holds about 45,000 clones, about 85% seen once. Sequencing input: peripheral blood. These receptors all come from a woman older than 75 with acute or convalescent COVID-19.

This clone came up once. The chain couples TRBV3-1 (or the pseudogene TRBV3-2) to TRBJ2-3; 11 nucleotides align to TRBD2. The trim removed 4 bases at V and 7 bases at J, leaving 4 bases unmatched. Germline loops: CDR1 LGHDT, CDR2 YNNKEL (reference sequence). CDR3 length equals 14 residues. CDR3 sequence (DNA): TGTGCCAGCAGCCTCGGGACTAGCGGTTATACGCAGTATTTT. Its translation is CASSLGTSGYTQYF.

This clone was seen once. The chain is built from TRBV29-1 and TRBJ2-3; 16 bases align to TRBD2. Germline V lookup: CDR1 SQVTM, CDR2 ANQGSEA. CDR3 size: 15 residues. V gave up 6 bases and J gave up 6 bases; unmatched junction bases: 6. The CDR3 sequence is CSVTGLAGGEDTQYF. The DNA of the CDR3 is TGCAGCGTGACGGGACTAGCGGGAGGGGAGGATACGCAGTATTTT.

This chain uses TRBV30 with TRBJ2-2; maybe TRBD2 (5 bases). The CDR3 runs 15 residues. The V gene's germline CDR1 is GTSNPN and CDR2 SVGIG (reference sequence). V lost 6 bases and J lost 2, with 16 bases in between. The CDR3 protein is CACRARGINTGELFF. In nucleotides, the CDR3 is TGTGCCTGTAGAGCCCGGGGTATCAACACCGGGGAGCTGTTTTTT.